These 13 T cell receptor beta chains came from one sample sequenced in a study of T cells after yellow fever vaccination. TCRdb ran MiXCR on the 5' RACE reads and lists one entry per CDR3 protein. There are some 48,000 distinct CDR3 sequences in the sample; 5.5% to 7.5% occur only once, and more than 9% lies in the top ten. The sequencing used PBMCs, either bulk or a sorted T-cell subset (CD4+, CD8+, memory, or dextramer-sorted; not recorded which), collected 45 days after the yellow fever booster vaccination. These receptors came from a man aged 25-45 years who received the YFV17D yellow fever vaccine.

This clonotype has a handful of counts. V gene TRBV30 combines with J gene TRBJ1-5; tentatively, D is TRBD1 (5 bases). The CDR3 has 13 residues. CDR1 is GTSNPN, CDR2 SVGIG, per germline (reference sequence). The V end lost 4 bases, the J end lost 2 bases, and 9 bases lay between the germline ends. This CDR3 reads CAWNGGGNQPQHF. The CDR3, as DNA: TGTGCCTGGAATGGGGGGGGCAATCAGCCCCAGCATTTT. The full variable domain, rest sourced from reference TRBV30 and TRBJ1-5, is SQTIHQWPATLVQPVGSPLSLECTVEGTSNPNLYWYRQAAGRGLQLLFYSVGIGQISSEVPQNLSASRPQDRQFILSSKKLLLSDSGFYLCAWNGGGNQPQHFGDGTRLSIL.

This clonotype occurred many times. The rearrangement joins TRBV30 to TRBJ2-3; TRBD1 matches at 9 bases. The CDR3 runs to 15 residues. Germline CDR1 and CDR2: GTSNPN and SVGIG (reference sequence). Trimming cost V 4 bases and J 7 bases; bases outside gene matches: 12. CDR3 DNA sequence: TGTGCCTGGACTAGGGCCGGGACAGGGATGCATACGCAGTATTTT. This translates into CAWTRAGTGMHTQYF.

The chain's CDR3 is CASRGDPGQGDTEAFF. CDR3 sequence (DNA): TGTGCCAGCAGGGGAGATCCGGGACAGGGAGACACTGAAGCTTTCTTT. This chain uses TRBV27 with TRBJ1-1, with TRBD1 matching 9 bases. V lost 6 bases, J lost 3 bases, and 11 bases stayed unmatched. CDR3 length: 16 residues. The V gene's germline CDR1 is MNHEY and CDR2 SMNVEV (reference sequence).

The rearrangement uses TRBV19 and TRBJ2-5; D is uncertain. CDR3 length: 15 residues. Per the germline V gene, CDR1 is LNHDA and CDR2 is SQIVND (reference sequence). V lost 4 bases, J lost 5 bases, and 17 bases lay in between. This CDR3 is CASSSWTSIGETQYF. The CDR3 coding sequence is TGTGCCAGTAGTAGCTGGACCTCAATCGGCGAGACCCAGTACTTC.

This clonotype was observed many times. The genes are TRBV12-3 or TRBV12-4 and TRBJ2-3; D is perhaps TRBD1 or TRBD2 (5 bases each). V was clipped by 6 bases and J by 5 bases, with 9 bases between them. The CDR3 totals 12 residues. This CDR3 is CASSRDVDTQYF. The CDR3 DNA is TGTGCCAGCAGCCGGGACGTAGATACGCAGTATTTT.

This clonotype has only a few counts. In DNA form, the CDR3 reads TGTGCCAGCAGTGTCCTCGGACTAGCGGGGGCCAATGAGCAGTTCTTC. It is translated as CASSVLGLAGANEQFF. The V gene is TRBV28, the J gene TRBJ2-1, with TRBD2 matching over 13 bases. CDR3 length: 16 amino acids. J gave up 6 bases and V 5 bases, and 7 bases lay outside the gene matches. Germline loops: CDR1 MDHEN, CDR2 SYDVKM.

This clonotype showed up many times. CDR3 DNA sequence: TGCGCCAGCCGGCTAGAACTAGCGGGAGTCGGTGAGCAGTTCTTC. It is translated as CASRLELAGVGEQFF. The gene calls are TRBV5-1 and TRBJ2-1, with TRBD2 identical over 11 bases. V lost 7 bases to trimming and J lost 9 bases; unmatched junction nucleotides: 12. The CDR3 contains 15 residues. Germline V CDR1 and CDR2: SGHRS, YFSETQ.

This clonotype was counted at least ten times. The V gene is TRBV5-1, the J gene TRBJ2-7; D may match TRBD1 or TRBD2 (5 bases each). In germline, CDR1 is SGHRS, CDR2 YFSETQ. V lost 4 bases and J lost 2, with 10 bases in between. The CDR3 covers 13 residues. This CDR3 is CASSGTGTYEQYF. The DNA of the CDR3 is TGCGCCAGCAGCGGGACGGGGACCTACGAGCAGTACTTC.

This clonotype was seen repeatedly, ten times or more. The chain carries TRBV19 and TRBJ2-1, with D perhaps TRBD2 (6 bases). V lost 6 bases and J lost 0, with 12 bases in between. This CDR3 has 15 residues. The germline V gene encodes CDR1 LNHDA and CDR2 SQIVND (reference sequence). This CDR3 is CASRVGSSSYNEQFF. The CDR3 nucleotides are TGTGCCAGTAGGGTCGGGAGCAGCTCCTACAATGAGCAGTTCTTC.

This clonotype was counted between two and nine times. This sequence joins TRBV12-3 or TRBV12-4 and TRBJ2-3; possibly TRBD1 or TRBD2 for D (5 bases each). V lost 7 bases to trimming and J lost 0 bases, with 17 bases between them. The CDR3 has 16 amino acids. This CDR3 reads CASNEGSAASTDTQYF. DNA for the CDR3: TGTGCCAGCAATGAGGGGTCTGCGGCTAGCACAGATACGCAGTATTTT.

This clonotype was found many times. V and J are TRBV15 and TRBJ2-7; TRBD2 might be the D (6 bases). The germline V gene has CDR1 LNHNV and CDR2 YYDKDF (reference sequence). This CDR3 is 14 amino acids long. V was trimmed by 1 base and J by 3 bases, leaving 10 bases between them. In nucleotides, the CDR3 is TGTGCCACCAGCAGAGGGGCGGGATTCTACGAGCAGTACTTC. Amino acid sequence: CATSRGAGFYEQYF.

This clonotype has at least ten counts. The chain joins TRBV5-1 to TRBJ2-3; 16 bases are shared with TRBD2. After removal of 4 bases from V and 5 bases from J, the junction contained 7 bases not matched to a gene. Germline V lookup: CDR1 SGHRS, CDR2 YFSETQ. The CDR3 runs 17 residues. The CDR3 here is CASSPGTSGRAGDTQYF. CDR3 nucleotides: TGCGCCAGCAGCCCCGGGACTAGCGGGAGGGCCGGAGATACGCAGTATTTT.

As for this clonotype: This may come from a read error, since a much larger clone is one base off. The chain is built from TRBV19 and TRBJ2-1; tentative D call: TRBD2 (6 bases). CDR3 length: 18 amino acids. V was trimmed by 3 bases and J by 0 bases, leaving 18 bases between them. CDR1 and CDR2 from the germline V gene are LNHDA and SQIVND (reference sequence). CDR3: CASSISRRASSSYNEQFF. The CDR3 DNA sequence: TGTGCCAGTAGTATCAGCAGGAGGGCCTCAAGCTCCTACAATGAGCAGTTCTTC.